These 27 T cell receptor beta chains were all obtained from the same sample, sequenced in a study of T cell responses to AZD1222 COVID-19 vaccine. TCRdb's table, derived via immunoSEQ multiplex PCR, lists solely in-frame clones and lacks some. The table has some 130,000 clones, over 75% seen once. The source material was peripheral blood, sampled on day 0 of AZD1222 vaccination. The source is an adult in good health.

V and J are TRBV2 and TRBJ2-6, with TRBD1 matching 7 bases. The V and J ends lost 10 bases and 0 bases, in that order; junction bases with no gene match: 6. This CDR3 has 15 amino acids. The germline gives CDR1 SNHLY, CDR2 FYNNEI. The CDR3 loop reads CANRGQSSGANVLTF. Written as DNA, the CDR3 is TGTGCCAACAGGGGTCAGTCCTCTGGGGCCAACGTCCTGACTTTC. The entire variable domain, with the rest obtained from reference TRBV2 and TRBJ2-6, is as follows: EPEVTQTPSHQVTQMGQEVILRCVPISNHLYFYWYRQILGQKVEFLVSFYNNEISEKSEIFDDQFSVERPDGSNFTLKIRSTKLEDSAMYFCANRGQSSGANVLTFGAGSRLTVL.

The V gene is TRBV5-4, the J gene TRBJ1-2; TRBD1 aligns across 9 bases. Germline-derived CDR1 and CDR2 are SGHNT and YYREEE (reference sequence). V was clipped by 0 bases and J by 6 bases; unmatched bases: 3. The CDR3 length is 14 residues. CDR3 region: CASSLGDRDDGYTF. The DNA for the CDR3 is TGTGCCAGCAGCTTGGGGGACAGGGATGATGGCTACACCTTC.

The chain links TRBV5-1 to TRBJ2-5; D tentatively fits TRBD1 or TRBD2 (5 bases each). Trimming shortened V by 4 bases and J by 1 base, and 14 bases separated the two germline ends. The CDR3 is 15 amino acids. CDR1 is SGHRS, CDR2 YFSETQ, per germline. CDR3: CASSEGTRGQETQYF. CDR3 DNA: TGCGCCAGCAGCGAAGGGACGAGGGGCCAAGAGACCCAGTACTTC.

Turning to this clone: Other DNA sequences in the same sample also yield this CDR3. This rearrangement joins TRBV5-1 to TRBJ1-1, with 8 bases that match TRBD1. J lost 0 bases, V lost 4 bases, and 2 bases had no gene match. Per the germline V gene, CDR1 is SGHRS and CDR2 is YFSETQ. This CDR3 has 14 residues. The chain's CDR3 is CASSTGGLNTEAFF. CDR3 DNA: TGCGCCAGCAGCACAGGGGGATTGAACACTGAAGCTTTCTTT. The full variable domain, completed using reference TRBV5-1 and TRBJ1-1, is KAGVTQTPRYLIKTRGQQVTLSCSPISGHRSVSWYQQTPGQGLQFLFEYFSETQRNKGNFPGRFSGRQFSNSRSEMNVSTLELGDSALYLCASSTGGLNTEAFFGQGTRLTVV.

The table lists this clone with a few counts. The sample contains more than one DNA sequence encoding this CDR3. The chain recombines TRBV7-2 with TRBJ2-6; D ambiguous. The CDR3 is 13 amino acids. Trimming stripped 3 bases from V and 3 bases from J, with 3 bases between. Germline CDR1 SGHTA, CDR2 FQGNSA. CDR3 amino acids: CASSFFGANVLTF. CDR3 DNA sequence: TGTGCCAGCAGCTTTTTTGGGGCCAACGTCCTGACTTTC.

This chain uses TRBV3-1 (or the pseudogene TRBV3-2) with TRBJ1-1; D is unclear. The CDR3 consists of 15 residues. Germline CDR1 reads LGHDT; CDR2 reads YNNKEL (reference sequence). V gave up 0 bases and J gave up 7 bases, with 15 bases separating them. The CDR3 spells CASSQEGNLGSEAFF. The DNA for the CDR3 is TGTGCCAGCAGCCAAGAGGGGAACCTTGGGAGTGAAGCTTTCTTT.

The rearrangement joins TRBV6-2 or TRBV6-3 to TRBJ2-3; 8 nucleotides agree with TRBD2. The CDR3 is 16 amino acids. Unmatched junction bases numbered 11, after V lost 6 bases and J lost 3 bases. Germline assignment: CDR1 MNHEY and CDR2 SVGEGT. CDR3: CASSLGPGGATDTQYF. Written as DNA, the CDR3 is TGTGCCAGCAGCCTAGGCCCGGGGGGGGCAACAGATACGCAGTATTTT.

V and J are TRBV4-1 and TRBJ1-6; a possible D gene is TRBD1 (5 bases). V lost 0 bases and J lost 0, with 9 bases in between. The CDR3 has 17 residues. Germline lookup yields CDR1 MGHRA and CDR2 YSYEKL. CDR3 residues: CASSQDGGGSYNSPLHF. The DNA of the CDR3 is TGCGCCAGCAGCCAAGATGGGGGGGGCTCCTATAATTCACCCCTCCACTTT.

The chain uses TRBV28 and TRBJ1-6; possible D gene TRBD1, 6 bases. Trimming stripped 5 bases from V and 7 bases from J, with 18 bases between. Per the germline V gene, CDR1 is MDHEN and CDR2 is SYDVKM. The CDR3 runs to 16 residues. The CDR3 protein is CASSPGGGDWNSPLHF. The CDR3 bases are TGTGCCAGCAGTCCGGGGGGCGGGGATTGGAATTCACCCCTCCACTTT.

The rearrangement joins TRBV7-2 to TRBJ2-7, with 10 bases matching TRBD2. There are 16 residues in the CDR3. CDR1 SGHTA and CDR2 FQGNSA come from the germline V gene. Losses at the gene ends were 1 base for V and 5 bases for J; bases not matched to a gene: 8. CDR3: CASSLDRLSGGDEQYF. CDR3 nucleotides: TGTGCCAGCAGCTTAGATCGGTTGAGCGGGGGGGACGAGCAGTACTTC.

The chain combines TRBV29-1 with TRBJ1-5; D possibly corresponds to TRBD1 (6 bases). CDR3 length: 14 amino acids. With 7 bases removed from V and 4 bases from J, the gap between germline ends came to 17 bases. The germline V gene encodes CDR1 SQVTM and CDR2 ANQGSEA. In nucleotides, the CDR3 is TGCAGCGCTCGAACTACAGGGCTTAATCAGCCCCAGCATTTT. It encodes CSARTTGLNQPQHF.

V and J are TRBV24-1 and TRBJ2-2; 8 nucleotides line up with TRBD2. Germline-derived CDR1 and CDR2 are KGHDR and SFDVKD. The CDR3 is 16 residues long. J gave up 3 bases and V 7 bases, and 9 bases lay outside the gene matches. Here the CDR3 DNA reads TGTGCCACCAGGACGAGCGGGGGCCCCGACACCGGGGAGCTGTTTTTT. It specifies CATRTSGGPDTGELFF.

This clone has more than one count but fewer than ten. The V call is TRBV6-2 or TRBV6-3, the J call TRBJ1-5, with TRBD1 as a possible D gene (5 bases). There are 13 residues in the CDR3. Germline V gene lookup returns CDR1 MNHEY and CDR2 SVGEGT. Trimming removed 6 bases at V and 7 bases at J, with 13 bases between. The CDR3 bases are TGTGCCAGCAGCTCCGACAGCTCCCAGCCCCAGCATTTT. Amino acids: CASSSDSSQPQHF.

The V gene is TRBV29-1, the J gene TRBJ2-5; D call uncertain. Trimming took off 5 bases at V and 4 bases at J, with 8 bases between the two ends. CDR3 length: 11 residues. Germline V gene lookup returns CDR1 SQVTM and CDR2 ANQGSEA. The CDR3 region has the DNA TGCAGCGTTCGGTCGCGAGAGACCCAGTACTTC. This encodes CSVRSRETQYF.

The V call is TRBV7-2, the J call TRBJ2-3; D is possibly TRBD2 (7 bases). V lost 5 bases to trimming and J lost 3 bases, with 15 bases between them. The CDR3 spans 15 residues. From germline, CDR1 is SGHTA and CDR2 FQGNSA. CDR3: CASSPWRGGTDTQYF. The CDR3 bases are TGTGCCAGCAGCCCCTGGAGGGGGGGAACAGATACGCAGTATTTT.

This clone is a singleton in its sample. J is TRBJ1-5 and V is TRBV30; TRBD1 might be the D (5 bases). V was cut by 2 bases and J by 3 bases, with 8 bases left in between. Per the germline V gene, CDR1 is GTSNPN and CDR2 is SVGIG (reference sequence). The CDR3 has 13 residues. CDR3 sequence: CAWSNGHNQPQHF. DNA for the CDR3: TGTGCCTGGAGTAACGGACACAATCAGCCCCAGCATTTT.

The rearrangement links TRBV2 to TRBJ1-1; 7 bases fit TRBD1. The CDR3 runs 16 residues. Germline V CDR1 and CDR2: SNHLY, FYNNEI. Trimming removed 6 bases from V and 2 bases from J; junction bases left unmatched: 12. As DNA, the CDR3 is TGTGCCAGCAGCTCAGCAGGGGGGCGAGGCAACACTGAAGCTTTCTTT. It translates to CASSSAGGRGNTEAFF.

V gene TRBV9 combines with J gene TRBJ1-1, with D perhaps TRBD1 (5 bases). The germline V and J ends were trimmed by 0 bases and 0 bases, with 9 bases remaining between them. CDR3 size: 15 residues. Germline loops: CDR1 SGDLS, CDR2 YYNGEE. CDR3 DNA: TGTGCCAGCAGCGTAGTTCTGGGGGTGAACACTGAAGCTTTCTTT. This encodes CASSVVLGVNTEAFF.

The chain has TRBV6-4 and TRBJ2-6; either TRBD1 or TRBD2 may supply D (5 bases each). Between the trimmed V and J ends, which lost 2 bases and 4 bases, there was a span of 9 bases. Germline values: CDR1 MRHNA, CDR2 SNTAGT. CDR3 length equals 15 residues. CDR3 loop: CASSDGGHGANVLTF. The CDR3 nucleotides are TGTGCCAGCAGTGACGGGGGTCACGGGGCCAACGTCCTGACTTTC.

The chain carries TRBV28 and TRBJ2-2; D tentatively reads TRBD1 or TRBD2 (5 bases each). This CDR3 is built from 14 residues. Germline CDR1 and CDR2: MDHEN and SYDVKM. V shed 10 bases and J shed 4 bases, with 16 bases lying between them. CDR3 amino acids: CATSLGRATGELFF. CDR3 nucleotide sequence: TGTGCCACCTCCCTGGGGCGGGCCACCGGGGAGCTGTTTTTT.

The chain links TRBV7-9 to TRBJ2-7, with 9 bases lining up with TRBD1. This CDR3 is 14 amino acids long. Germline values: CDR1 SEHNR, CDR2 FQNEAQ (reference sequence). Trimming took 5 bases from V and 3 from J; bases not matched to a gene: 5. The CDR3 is CASSGRTGDYEQYF. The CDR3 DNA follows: TGTGCCAGCAGCGGAAGGACAGGGGACTACGAGCAGTACTTC.

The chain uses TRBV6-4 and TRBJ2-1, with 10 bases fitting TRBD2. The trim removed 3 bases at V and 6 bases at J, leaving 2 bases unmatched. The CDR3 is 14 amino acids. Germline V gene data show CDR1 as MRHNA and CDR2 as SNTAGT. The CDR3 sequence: CASSEAGGANEQFF. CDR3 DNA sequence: TGTGCCAGCAGTGAAGCGGGGGGGGCCAATGAGCAGTTCTTC.

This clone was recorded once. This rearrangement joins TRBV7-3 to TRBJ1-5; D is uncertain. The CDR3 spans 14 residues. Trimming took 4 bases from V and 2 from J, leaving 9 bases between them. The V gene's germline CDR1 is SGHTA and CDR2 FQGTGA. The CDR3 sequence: CASSSAGGNQPQHF. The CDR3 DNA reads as TGTGCCAGCAGCTCCGCCGGGGGCAATCAGCCCCAGCATTTT. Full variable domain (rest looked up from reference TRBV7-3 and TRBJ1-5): GAGVSQTPSNKVTEKGKYVELRCDPISGHTALYWYRQSLGQGPEFLIYFQGTGAADDSGLPNDRFFAVRPEGSVSTLKIQRTERGDSAVYLCASSSAGGNQPQHFGDGTRLSIL.

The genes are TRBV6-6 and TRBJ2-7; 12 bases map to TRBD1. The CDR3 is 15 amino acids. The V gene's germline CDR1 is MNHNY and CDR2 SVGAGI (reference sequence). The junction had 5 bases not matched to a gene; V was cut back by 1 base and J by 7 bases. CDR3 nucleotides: TGTGCCAGCAGTTACTTGGGACAGGGGGCGCGTGAGCAGTACTTC. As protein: CASSYLGQGAREQYF.

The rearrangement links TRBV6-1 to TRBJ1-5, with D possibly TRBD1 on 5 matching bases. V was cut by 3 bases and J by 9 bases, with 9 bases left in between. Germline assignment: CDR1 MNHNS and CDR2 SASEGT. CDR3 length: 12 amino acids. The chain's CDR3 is CASSETVPPQHF. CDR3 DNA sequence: TGTGCCAGCAGTGAGACAGTTCCGCCCCAGCATTTT.

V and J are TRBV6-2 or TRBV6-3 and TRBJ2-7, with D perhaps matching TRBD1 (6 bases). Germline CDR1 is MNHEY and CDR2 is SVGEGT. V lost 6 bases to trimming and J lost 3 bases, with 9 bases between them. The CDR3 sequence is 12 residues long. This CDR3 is CASSLTGYEQYF. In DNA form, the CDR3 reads TGTGCCAGCAGCCTGACAGGCTACGAGCAGTACTTC.

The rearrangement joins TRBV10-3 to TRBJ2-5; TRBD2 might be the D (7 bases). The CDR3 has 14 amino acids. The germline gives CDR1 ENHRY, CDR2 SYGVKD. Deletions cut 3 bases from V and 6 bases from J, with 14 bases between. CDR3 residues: CAISEPGGAKTQYF. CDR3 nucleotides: TGTGCCATCAGTGAACCGGGGGGCGCGAAGACCCAGTACTTC.